This TCR beta chain was captured by sequencing in a study of cytomegalovirus exposure and HLA in healthy donors. Study-level results: Relative to equally common others, HLA-associated TCR beta chains showed greater clonal expansion in a later analysis. Of the V segments, some could not be distinguished, including TRBV6-2 and TRBV6-3, and were excluded. There were over 150 TCR beta chains listed as cytomegalovirus-associated. CMV serostatus alone was available as immune exposure information.

Germline V lookup: CDR1 SGDLS, CDR2 YYNGEE. After removal of 4 bases from V and 5 bases from J, the junction contained 1 base not matched to a gene. The CDR3 extends over 12 amino acids. Of note for this clone: The antigen remains unidentified.

Use of 60 Vbeta and 13 Jbeta primers characterized the PCR. Some clones are missing from TCRdb's copy, which holds only in-frame ones; the method was immunoSEQ multiplex PCR. The sample lists 140,000 or so clones, 80% occurring once. This TCR was sampled from a man aged 40-49 years in good health and CMV-seronegative. V and J are TRBV9 and TRBJ2-5; 8 bases match TRBD2. What was sequenced was PBMCs. The CDR3 reads CASSRTSETQYF. CDR3 coding DNA: TGTGCCAGCAGCCGGACTAGCGAGACCCAGTACTTC.